This T cell receptor beta chain is from a study of cytomegalovirus exposure and HLA in healthy donors. Of note for this clone: As yet, its antigen is unknown.

PCR was performed using 60 Vbeta and 13 Jbeta primers. The method was immunoSEQ multiplex PCR; TCRdb's version includes in-frame clones alone and lacks a portion of them. The sample holds fewer than 200,000 clones; 76% are singletons and the top ten take 0.7% to 0.85%. Overall study findings and caveats: Cytomegalovirus-associated status was assigned to about 150 TCR beta chains.

CDR1 and CDR2 (germline): SGHRS, YFSETQ. With 4 bases clipped from V and 5 bases from J, the junction kept 2 bases outside the gene matches. The CDR3 is made up of 12 amino acids. The sequenced sample was PBMCs. The rearrangement links TRBV5-1 to TRBJ2-5; 7 bases map to TRBD2. This TCR derives from a female donor in good health and CMV-seronegative. The CDR3 is CASSQGGETQYF. DNA of the CDR3: TGCGCCAGCAGCCAGGGAGGGGAGACCCAGTACTTC.